Listed below are T cell receptor beta chains from one sample, sequenced in a study of blood T cell repertoires in COVID-19. The repertoire was sequenced with immunoSEQ multiplex PCR; TCRdb's copy has only in-frame clones and lacks some. This table holds 350,000 or so clones, 86% found once. Source material: PBMCs or T cells enriched from blood (not recorded which). The source is a woman between 35 and 50 years old with acute COVID-19. CDR3s include the opening cysteine and the closing phenylalanine or tryptophan. The D gene is left open where the match is weak. Rows give clone size only sometimes, using once, few, many, or a class for an expanded clone.

V,size,J,D,CDR3,DNA
TRBV6-5,-,TRBJ2-7,-,CASSYRSYEQYF,TGTGCCAGCAGTTATAGGAGCTACGAGCAGTACTTC
TRBV7-2,-,TRBJ1-2,-,CASSLALGGAKGF,TGTGCCAGCAGCTTAGCTCTGGGAGGCGCGAAGGGATTC
TRBV5-6,once,TRBJ2-1,-,CASNIGRGFYNEQFF,TGTGCCAGCAACATCGGCAGGGGCTTCTACAATGAGCAGTTCTTC
TRBV10-3,-,TRBJ2-6,-,CAANSGANVLTF,TGTGCAGCCAACTCTGGGGCCAACGTCCTGACTTTC
TRBV6-8,once,TRBJ2-4,TRBD2,CASSQGRAAKNIQYF,TGTGCCAGCAGCCAAGGGAGGGCGGCCAAAAACATTCAGTACTTC
TRBV28,few,TRBJ1-5,-,CASSPSSGGSNQPQHF,TGTGCCAGCAGTCCTTCTTCCGGGGGTAGCAATCAGCCCCAGCATTTT
TRBV24-1,-,TRBJ2-4,TRBD1,CATSPGTGGQQNIQYF,TGTGCCACCAGCCCCGGGACAGGGGGGCAACAAAACATTCAGTACTTC
TRBV20-1,-,TRBJ2-1,-,CSASSGGTLNEQFF,TGCAGTGCCAGTTCCGGGGGTACGTTGAATGAGCAGTTCTTC
TRBV20-1,-,TRBJ1-2,TRBD1,CSASRDRAARYGYTF,TGCAGTGCTAGTAGGGACAGGGCAGCTAGATATGGCTACACCTTC
TRBV5-4,-,TRBJ2-1,TRBD2,CASSLGGVPRNEQFF,TGTGCCAGCAGCCTGGGGGGGGTACCAAGAAATGAGCAGTTCTTC
TRBV7-3,-,TRBJ2-2,-,CASTEQRAGGELFF,TGTGCCAGCACCGAACAGCGGGCGGGCGGGGAGCTGTTTTTT
TRBV6-2/TRBV6-3,-,TRBJ1-1,-,CASSYSRDTEAFF,TGTGCCAGCAGTTACAGCAGGGACACTGAAGCTTTCTTT
TRBV18,few,TRBJ1-2,TRBD1,CASSEGTVPGYTF,TGTGCCAGCTCAGAAGGGACAGTACCTGGCTACACCTTC
TRBV12-3/TRBV12-4,-,TRBJ2-1,TRBD1,CASSHLDRGYEFF,TGTGCCAGCAGCCACCTTGACAGGGGGTATGAGTTCTTC
TRBV9,-,TRBJ2-5,-,CASSVAPTRSVTQYF,TGTGCCAGCAGCGTAGCCCCGACTAGGAGCGTGACCCAGTACTTC
TRBV7-9,-,TRBJ2-1,TRBD2,CASSSQVSGRAEANEQFF,TGTGCCAGCAGCTCCCAAGTTAGCGGGAGGGCCGAGGCCAATGAGCAGTTCTTC
TRBV4-2,-,TRBJ1-2,TRBD1,CASSRGGQGPNYGYTF,TGTGCCAGCAGCCGAGGGGGACAGGGCCCCAACTATGGCTACACCTTC
TRBV7-9,-,TRBJ1-6,-,CASSLSRPGLQGALHF,TGTGCCAGCAGCTTATCCAGACCGGGACTCCAAGGGGCCCTCCACTTT
TRBV7-9,-,TRBJ1-5,TRBD1,CASSLGQSNQPQHF,TGTGCCAGCAGCTTGGGACAGAGCAATCAGCCCCAGCATTTT
TRBV7-9,-,TRBJ2-7,-,CASSLVSLAPAFSYEQYF,TGTGCCAGCAGCTTAGTATCCTTAGCTCCAGCTTTCTCCTACGAGCAGTACTTC
TRBV5-1,-,TRBJ1-2,-,CASSLGHPEVYGYTF,TGCGCCAGCAGTTTGGGACACCCGGAGGTCTATGGCTACACCTTC
TRBV19,few,TRBJ2-6,-,CASSTQPLLGAGANVLTF,TGTGCCAGTAGTACCCAGCCCCTACTCGGGGCTGGGGCCAACGTCCTGACTTTC
TRBV7-2,-,TRBJ2-7,TRBD2,CASSFGGARLEQYF,TGTGCCAGCAGCTTCGGGGGGGCGCGTCTCGAGCAGTACTTC